The T cell receptor (beta chain) described here comes from a study of blood T cell repertoires in COVID-19. Turning to the study itself: Both acute and convalescent COVID-19 samples were obtained from the United States, Italy and Spain. PBMCs, B-cell-depleted T cells, or T cells were the source of the cDNA or gDNA that made up the material.

Per the original methods: From reference gene primer amplification, estimates of nucleated cell counts were derived. Sequenced by immunoSEQ multiplex PCR; TCRdb stores in-frame clones only, minus some. V, J and clone size are taken as reported in that table, and D and trimming were inferred from the DNA itself. Of around 150,000 clones listed, approximately 80% were seen once; the top ten hold approximately 21%. This clone was seen only a few times. After removal of 8 bases from V and 9 bases from J, the junction contained 10 bases not matched to a gene. Germline CDR1 reads MNHEY; CDR2 reads SVGAGI. The CDR3 runs 12 residues.

Sequencing input: peripheral blood. This TCR derives from a woman of 80 years or more with acute or convalescent COVID-19. The V and J genes are TRBV6-5 and TRBJ2-7, with 7 positions matching TRBD1. The CDR3 nucleotides read TGTGCCAGCCGGGACAGCCTCTGGGGGCAGTACTTC. Protein sequence: CASRDSLWGQYF.